The source of this TCR beta chain is a study of blood T cell repertoires in COVID-19 (TCRdb year 2020). Study-wide context: Samples from collaborators originated in the United States, Italy and Spain and spanned both the acute and convalescent phases of COVID-19. The material from the prospective study consisted of cDNA or gDNA derived from T cells, B-cell-depleted T cells, or PBMCs. The dataset comprised deeply sampled blood TCRbeta repertoires from subjects exposed to, actively infected with, or recovered from COVID-19. The repertoires were made available in a free public database intended to serve as a resource for research on the immune response to SARS-CoV-2. Samples came from the ongoing ImmuneRACE study (first 160 participants) plus 1,254 subjects from 6 global collaborators. The sample metadata nearly always contained a de-identified subject ID, COVID-19 status, age in years and sex. Where available, HLA class I and class II types were obtained from metadata supplied by the sample provider rather than from assay-based typing. Findings and caveats that apply to the study as a whole: How much clinical and demographic metadata was included differed by source and by participant, and the metadata was provided uncurated.

The immunoSEQ Assay, a bias-controlled multiplex PCR, was used to amplify TCRbeta CDR3 regions from genomic DNA. The authors processed their data as follows. The number of nucleated cells in each sample was estimated from the amplification of reference gene primers within the assay. To quantify the absolute abundance of each unique TCRbeta CDR3 rearrangement, sequence reads were collapsed and filtered. For each sample, productive Simpson clonality was calculated as the square root of Simpson's diversity index over productive rearrangements. The source is immuneACCESS, and TCRdb retained only in-frame sequences with V and J called. Part of the clones is not carried over; for the studies checked, unresolved V genes explain less than half of this, and the remainder is unexplained. V, J and clone size were drawn from that table, and D and trimming were deduced from the DNA. The sample has 250,000 to 350,000 clones on record, roughly 91% of them singletons. In total, the top ten clones hold roughly 2.8% of the sample.

About this clone itself: The target of this receptor is not known. No qualities accompany the bases; no much larger clone lies one base away.

Participants in the prospective study were aged roughly 18 to 100 years, lived in under 30 United States geographic areas, and enrolled through a virtual design. In the prospective study, cohorts were assigned on the basis of participant-reported clinical history obtained from a screening survey and a study questionnaire. Exposed participants had been in contact, within 2 weeks of entering the study, with a person who had a PCR-confirmed or clinician-diagnosed case of COVID-19. Each participant in the prospective study had whole blood, serum and a nasopharyngeal or oropharyngeal swab collected by mobile phlebotomists. Additional blood draws and questionnaires over an approximately 2-month period could optionally be provided by prospective study participants. Prospective study blood samples were shipped either frozen or at room temperature before DNA extraction. From the cysteine through the phenylalanine, the CDR3 covers 14 amino acids. The sequence is cut down to CDR3 DNA, 42 bases in frame from base 1. Relative to germline, V is missing 6 bases and J is missing 2 bases, with 5 bases of the junction outside any gene match. CDR1 and CDR2 were assigned from the germline V gene as MNHEY and SVGAGI.

Sequencing was performed on PBMCs or T cells enriched from blood (not recorded which). This clonotype was obtained from a woman in her 50s who had been exposed to COVID-19. In this chain, TRBV6-5 is recombined with TRBJ1-1, and 8 junction bases match TRBD1. The CDR3 region reads CASRLGQDNTEAFF. The nucleotide sequence reads as follows: TGTGCCAGCAGGTTGGGACAGGACAACACTGAAGCTTTCTTT.